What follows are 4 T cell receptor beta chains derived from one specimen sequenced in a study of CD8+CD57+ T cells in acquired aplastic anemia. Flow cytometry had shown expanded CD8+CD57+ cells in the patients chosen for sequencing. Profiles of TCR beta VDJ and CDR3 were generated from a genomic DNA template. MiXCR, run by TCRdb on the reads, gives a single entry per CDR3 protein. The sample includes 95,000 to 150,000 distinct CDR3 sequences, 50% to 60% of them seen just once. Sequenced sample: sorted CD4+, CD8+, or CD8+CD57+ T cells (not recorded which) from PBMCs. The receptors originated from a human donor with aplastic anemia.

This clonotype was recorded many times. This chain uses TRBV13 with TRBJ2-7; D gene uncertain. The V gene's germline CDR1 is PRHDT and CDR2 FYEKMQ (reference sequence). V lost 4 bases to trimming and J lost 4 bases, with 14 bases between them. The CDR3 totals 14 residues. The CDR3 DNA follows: TGTGCCAGCAGCTCCTCTTCCGACGGTTACGAGCAGTACTTC. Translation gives CASSSSSDGYEQYF.

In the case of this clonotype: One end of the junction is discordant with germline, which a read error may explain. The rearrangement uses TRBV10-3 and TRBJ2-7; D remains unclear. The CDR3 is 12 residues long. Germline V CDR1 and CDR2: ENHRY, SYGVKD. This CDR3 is CASSFGAYERYF. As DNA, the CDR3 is TGTGCCAGCAGTTTCGGCGCCTACGAGCGGTACTTC.

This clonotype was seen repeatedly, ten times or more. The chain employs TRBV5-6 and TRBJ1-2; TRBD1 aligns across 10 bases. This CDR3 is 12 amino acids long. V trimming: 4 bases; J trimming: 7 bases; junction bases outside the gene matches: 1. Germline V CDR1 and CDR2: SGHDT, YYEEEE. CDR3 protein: CASSRTGGGYTF. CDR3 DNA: TGTGCCAGCAGCCGGACAGGGGGTGGCTACACCTTC.

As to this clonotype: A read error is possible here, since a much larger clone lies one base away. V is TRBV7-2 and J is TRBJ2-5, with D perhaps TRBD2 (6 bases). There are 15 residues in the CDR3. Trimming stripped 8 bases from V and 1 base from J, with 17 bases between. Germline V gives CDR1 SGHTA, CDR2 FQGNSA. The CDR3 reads CASGAHAGFQETQYF. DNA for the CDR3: TGTGCCAGCGGGGCTCATGCGGGGTTCCAAGAGACCCAGTACTTC.